This section outlines one T cell receptor (beta chain) sequence together with its context. Its antigen is as yet unknown. The conserved final phenylalanine or tryptophan is absent from the CDR3, which likely points to a read error. This specimen comes from a study of cytomegalovirus exposure and HLA in healthy donors. Study information: An early data release held some 89 million unique TCRs from HLA-typed donors. Study-level findings and limits: Cytomegalovirus status was reportedly diagnosed by the classifier with high specificity and sensitivity. Per a later analysis, approximately 16,000 TCR beta sequences showed association with HLA alleles at 0.05 false discovery rate.

From germline, CDR1 is SGHRS and CDR2 YFSETQ. V gave up 2 bases and J gave up 2 bases; unmatched junction bases: 9. The CDR3 covers 17 residues. Primers included in the PCR were 60 Vbeta and 13 Jbeta primers. Assay used: immunoSEQ multiplex PCR; TCRdb lists only in-frame clones, some missing. The sample shows 100,000 or so clones, 73% of them seen only once. This chain connects TRBV5-1 to TRBJ2-3; 9 positions agree with TRBD1. The sequence was obtained from a man in his forties in good health and CMV-seronegative. Sequenced material: PBMCs. The CDR3, as DNA: TGCGCCAGCAGCTTCTCAACCGGGACAGGGAACACAGATACGCAGTATGTT. It encodes CASSFSTGTGNTDTQYV.